The 28 T cell receptor beta chains given below trace back to one sample, sequenced in a study of blood T cell repertoires in COVID-19. Repertoires were generated with immunoSEQ multiplex PCR, while TCRdb's copy carries only in-frame clones and drops some. This table has 200,000 to 250,000 clones, 80% to 90% appearing once. The sample taken for sequencing was PBMCs or T cells enriched from blood (not recorded which). These receptors all come from a woman aged 40 to 50 with acute COVID-19.

The chain employs TRBV7-3 and TRBJ2-3; 7 bases match TRBD2. The CDR3 covers 17 residues. The germline V gene encodes CDR1 SGHTA and CDR2 FQGTGA. V dropped 3 bases and J dropped 4; count of bases not matched to a gene: 13. CDR3 bases: TGTGCCAGCAGCTTTGGGCGTCTCGCGGGAGTGGCAGATACGCAGTATTTT. Its translation is CASSFGRLAGVADTQYF. The variable domain in full, completed from reference TRBV7-3 and TRBJ2-3, reads GAGVSQTPSNKVTEKGKYVELRCDPISGHTALYWYRQSLGQGPEFLIYFQGTGAADDSGLPNDRFFAVRPEGSVSTLKIQRTERGDSAVYLCASSFGRLAGVADTQYFGPGTRLTVL.

The J gene is TRBJ2-7, the V gene TRBV19; 7 positions agree with TRBD1. Germline CDR1 LNHDA, CDR2 SQIVND (reference sequence). CDR3 length: 12 amino acids. V lost 5 bases and J lost 6; bases outside the gene matches: 4. For the CDR3, the DNA is TGTGCCAGTAGTTCTCAGGGGGTCGAGCAGTACTTC. Translated: CASSSQGVEQYF.

The chain is built from TRBV28 and TRBJ1-5; 7 bases are a match to TRBD1. The CDR3 has 15 amino acids. Germline CDR1 reads MDHEN; CDR2 reads SYDVKM. J was trimmed by 3 bases and V by 2 bases; bases with no gene match: 4. The CDR3 reads CASSLGQAINQPQHF. DNA for the CDR3: TGTGCCAGCAGTTTAGGACAGGCCATCAATCAGCCCCAGCATTTT. The full variable domain, in which reference TRBV28 and TRBJ1-5 provide the parts outside the CDR3, is DVKVTQSSRYLVKRTGEKVFLECVQDMDHENMFWYRQDPGLGLRLIYFSYDVKMKEKGDIPEGYSVSREKKERFSLILESASTNQTSMYLCASSLGQAINQPQHFGDGTRLSIL.

This clone has a handful of counts. The gene calls are TRBV9 and TRBJ2-5; 10 positions agree with TRBD2. The germline V gene has CDR1 SGDLS and CDR2 YYNGEE. The CDR3 has 17 amino acids. V shed 0 bases and J 2 bases; nucleotides not matched to a gene: 7. This CDR3 reads CASSVAVVAGGQETQYF. DNA of the CDR3: TGTGCCAGCAGCGTAGCTGTGGTAGCGGGAGGTCAAGAGACCCAGTACTTC.

The CDR3 region has the DNA TGTGCCATCAGTGCAACAGGGGGTGGTGGCTACACCTTC. Protein: CAISATGGGGYTF. The rearrangement uses TRBV10-3 and TRBJ1-2, with 8 bases lining up with TRBD1. V dropped 4 bases and J dropped 7; count of bases not matched to a gene: 5. The CDR3 has 13 residues. Germline V gives CDR1 ENHRY, CDR2 SYGVKD.

V usage is TRBV14 and J usage is TRBJ2-7, with 13 positions matching TRBD2. The CDR3 runs 15 residues. With 3 bases clipped from V and 4 bases from J, the junction kept 3 bases outside the gene matches. Germline CDR1 reads SGHDN; CDR2 reads FVKESK. DNA of the CDR3: TGTGCCAGCAGCCACGGGACTAGCGGGGTTTACGAGCAGTACTTC. It encodes CASSHGTSGVYEQYF.

The V gene is TRBV10-2, the J gene TRBJ1-1; 7 bases map to TRBD1. In germline, CDR1 is WSHSY, CDR2 SAAADI. V dropped 7 bases and J dropped 0; count of bases not matched to a gene: 5. This CDR3 region has 14 residues. For the CDR3, the DNA is TGCGCCAGCAACAGGGGTGTCATGAACACTGAAGCTTTCTTT. Its protein product is CASNRGVMNTEAFF.

The genes are TRBV5-8 and TRBJ1-1; 9 bases agree with TRBD1. Trimming removed 5 bases from V and 6 bases from J; junction bases left unmatched: 11. Germline loops: CDR1 SGHTS, CDR2 YDEGEE. CDR3 size: 15 residues. This CDR3 is CASRIWGQGSAEAFF. DNA for the CDR3: TGTGCCAGCAGAATATGGGGACAGGGCAGCGCTGAAGCTTTCTTT.

V gene TRBV15 combines with J gene TRBJ1-2; TRBD1 matches 8 bases. Germline CDR1 and CDR2: LNHNV and YYDKDF (reference sequence). Losses at the gene ends were 1 base for V and 0 bases for J; bases not matched to a gene: 7. The CDR3 is made up of 17 amino acids. Here the CDR3 DNA reads TGTGCCACCAGCAGAGTAACCCAGGGGGCAGCTAACTATGGCTACACCTTC. Its translation: CATSRVTQGAANYGYTF.

The sample holds one count of this clone. This chain links TRBV28 with TRBJ2-5; D is uncertain. The length of the CDR3 is 13 residues. The V gene's germline CDR1 is MDHEN and CDR2 SYDVKM. Trimming took off 6 bases at V and 5 bases at J, with 13 bases between the two ends. The CDR3 reads CASRPQFSETQYF. The CDR3 region has the DNA TGTGCCAGCAGACCCCAGTTTAGCGAGACCCAGTACTTC.

The chain links TRBV7-2 to TRBJ2-1; 8 bases match TRBD2. The J segment lost 12 bases and the V segment lost 4 bases, leaving 8 bases of the junction unmatched. There are 13 residues in the CDR3. Germline lookup yields CDR1 SGHTA and CDR2 FQGNSA. The CDR3 loop reads CASSSRGSGMQFF. CDR3 DNA sequence: TGTGCCAGCAGCTCCCGGGGTAGCGGGATGCAGTTCTTC.

This chain uses TRBV27 with TRBJ1-4; D is possibly TRBD1 (6 bases). CDR3 size: 16 residues. The V end lost 7 bases, the J end lost 0 bases, and 15 bases lay between the germline ends. Germline assignment: CDR1 MNHEY and CDR2 SMNVEV (reference sequence). DNA of the CDR3: TGTGCCAGCACCTCTGCGGGGGCAGCAACTAATGAAAAACTGTTTTTT. Translation: CASTSAGAATNEKLFF.

The chain has TRBV12-5 and TRBJ2-3; D gene unclear. The CDR3 has 15 amino acids. The germline CDR1 and CDR2 sequences are LGHNT and FRNRAP. The V gene lost 0 bases and the J gene lost 2 bases, with 9 bases spanning the gap. The CDR3 coding sequence is TGTGCTAGTGGTTTGGTAGCTACTCTCACAGATACGCAGTATTTT. It specifies CASGLVATLTDTQYF.

This chain joins TRBV28 and TRBJ2-7; 8 bases match TRBD2. The V gene's germline CDR1 is MDHEN and CDR2 SYDVKM. The CDR3 consists of 14 residues. Losses at the gene ends were 6 bases for V and 9 bases for J; bases not matched to a gene: 13. CDR3 protein: CASRPRGGTRGQYF. The CDR3, as DNA: TGTGCCAGCAGGCCCCGGGGGGGGACACGGGGGCAGTACTTC.

V and J are TRBV27 and TRBJ2-7; D unresolved. With 0 bases removed from V and 2 bases from J, the gap between germline ends came to 11 bases. The CDR3 length is 15 residues. Germline V gene data show CDR1 as MNHEY and CDR2 as SMNVEV (reference sequence). The CDR3 here is CASSLSTVSPYEQYF. The CDR3, as DNA: TGTGCCAGCAGTTTATCCACAGTGTCACCCTACGAGCAGTACTTC.

This clone was found once. The chain is built from TRBV28 and TRBJ1-3, with D tentatively TRBD1 (5 bases). Trimming took 4 bases from V and 4 from J, leaving 14 bases between them. Germline V gene sequence: CDR1 MDHEN, CDR2 SYDVKM. The CDR3 consists of 15 residues. The CDR3: CASSSLTGLGNTIYF. CDR3 DNA: TGTGCCAGCAGTTCCCTAACAGGTTTAGGAAACACCATATATTTT. Full variable domain (missing parts from reference TRBV28 and TRBJ1-3): DVKVTQSSRYLVKRTGEKVFLECVQDMDHENMFWYRQDPGLGLRLIYFSYDVKMKEKGDIPEGYSVSREKKERFSLILESASTNQTSMYLCASSSLTGLGNTIYFGEGSWLTVV.

This chain links TRBV5-1 with TRBJ2-3, with 8 bases fitting TRBD2. The V and J ends lost 3 bases and 5 bases, in that order; junction bases with no gene match: 11. The germline gives CDR1 SGHRS, CDR2 YFSETQ. There are 16 residues in the CDR3. CDR3 nucleotides: TGCGCCAGCAGCTCAGGACGGGAGGGCCGCGGAGATACGCAGTATTTT. It translates to CASSSGREGRGDTQYF.

The chain joins TRBV28 to TRBJ1-5, with D tentatively TRBD1 (5 bases). V lost 7 bases and J 8 bases, leaving 18 bases between the germline ends. This CDR3 is 14 amino acids long. Looked up from germline, CDR1 is MDHEN and CDR2 is SYDVKM. In DNA, the CDR3 is TGTGCCAGCACCCGGAGGGACTATACTAAGCCCCAGCATTTT. It codes for CASTRRDYTKPQHF.

The V call is TRBV19, the J call TRBJ2-2, with a weak D call TRBD2 (6 bases). V lost 0 bases and J lost 7, with 12 bases in between. Germline CDR1 reads LNHDA; CDR2 reads SQIVND (reference sequence). This CDR3 region has 15 residues. The CDR3 coding sequence is TGTGCCAGTAGTATAGAATGGGGAGGTGGCGGGGAGCTGTTTTTT. Protein: CASSIEWGGGGELFF.

The chain joins TRBV30 to TRBJ1-1; D is unclear. Germline loops: CDR1 GTSNPN, CDR2 SVGIG (reference sequence). The CDR3 has 13 residues. With 0 bases removed from V and 0 bases from J, the gap between germline ends came to 5 bases. The CDR3 loop reads CAWSVEVNTEAFF. The CDR3 nucleotides read TGTGCCTGGAGTGTCGAGGTGAACACTGAAGCTTTCTTT. The full variable domain, completed using reference TRBV30 and TRBJ1-1, is SQTIHQWPATLVQPVGSPLSLECTVEGTSNPNLYWYRQAAGRGLQLLFYSVGIGQISSEVPQNLSASRPQDRQFILSSKKLLLSDSGFYLCAWSVEVNTEAFFGQGTRLTVV.

This chain uses TRBV3-1 (or the pseudogene TRBV3-2) with TRBJ2-1; D gene uncertain. Trimming took 3 bases from V and 0 from J, leaving 9 bases between them. The CDR3 loop spans 15 amino acids. CDR1 and CDR2 from the germline V gene are LGHDT and YNNKEL (reference sequence). CDR3 DNA sequence: TGTGCCAGCAGCCATTCCAGAAACTCCTACAATGAGCAGTTCTTC. Translating it yields CASSHSRNSYNEQFF.

This chain links TRBV3-1 (or the pseudogene TRBV3-2) with TRBJ2-3; tentative D call: TRBD2 (5 bases). In germline, CDR1 is LGHDT, CDR2 YNNKEL (reference sequence). With 4 bases removed from V and 5 bases from J, the gap between germline ends came to 22 bases. CDR3 length: 17 residues. In DNA form, the CDR3 reads TGTGCCAGCAGCCGTAGCGCCGAGCATGGTGGCGAAGATACGCAGTATTTT. Translation: CASSRSAEHGGEDTQYF.

Notes on this clone: The sample has other DNA sequences that encode this CDR3 too. The chain has TRBV5-1 and TRBJ1-1; 7 bases fit TRBD1. There are 13 residues in the CDR3. Germline V gene lookup returns CDR1 SGHRS and CDR2 YFSETQ. The V and J ends lost 2 bases and 7 bases, in that order; junction bases with no gene match: 5. The CDR3 nucleotides are TGCGCCAGCAGCTTAGGGGGCGGCGATGAAGCTTTCTTT. Protein: CASSLGGGDEAFF.

This sequence joins TRBV28 and TRBJ2-7; a possible D gene is TRBD1 (6 bases). The CDR3 is 15 amino acids. Per the germline V gene, CDR1 is MDHEN and CDR2 is SYDVKM. V dropped 6 bases and J dropped 6 bases, with 21 bases sitting between them. DNA for the CDR3: TGTGCCAGCAGCCTGACCCGGGACACCGCTCGCGAGCAGTACTTC. Its protein product is CASSLTRDTAREQYF.

CDR3: CAWAGEQLLAKNIQYF. The CDR3 nucleotides read TGTGCCTGGGCCGGAGAGCAGCTCCTAGCCAAAAACATTCAGTACTTC. The chain couples TRBV30 to TRBJ2-4; no definite D call. Trimming cost V 5 bases and J 0 bases, with 17 bases left between them. CDR3 length equals 16 residues. Germline V gene lookup returns CDR1 GTSNPN and CDR2 SVGIG (reference sequence). Drawing the rest from reference TRBV30 and TRBJ2-4, the complete variable domain is SQTIHQWPATLVQPVGSPLSLECTVEGTSNPNLYWYRQAAGRGLQLLFYSVGIGQISSEVPQNLSASRPQDRQFILSSKKLLLSDSGFYLCAWAGEQLLAKNIQYFGAGTRLSVL.

This clone was observed once. The chain joins TRBV27 to TRBJ2-5; a weak D match, TRBD1 (5 bases). CDR3 length: 15 amino acids. Between the trimmed V and J ends, which lost 2 bases and 1 base, there was a span of 11 bases. The V gene's germline CDR1 is MNHEY and CDR2 SMNVEV (reference sequence). Written as DNA, the CDR3 is TGTGCCAGCAGTTTAAGGGGCCAAACCCAAGAGACCCAGTACTTC. This gives the protein CASSLRGQTQETQYF.

The gene calls are TRBV7-6 and TRBJ1-5; perhaps TRBD1 as D (5 bases). The length of the CDR3 is 14 residues. Germline V gene lookup returns CDR1 SGHVS and CDR2 FNYEAQ. Trimming removed 1 base from V and 5 bases from J, with 9 bases in between. The DNA of the CDR3 is TGTGCCAGCAGCTTAGGTCAGGGCTATCAGCCCCAGCATTTT. It is translated as CASSLGQGYQPQHF.

Written as DNA, the CDR3 is TGTGCCACCAGCAGAGATCTTTTGACAATTTCGTCTGAAGCTTTCTTT. Protein product: CATSRDLLTISSEAFF. J is TRBJ1-1 and V is TRBV15; no clear D. V lost 0 bases and J lost 6, with 17 bases in between. The CDR3 length is 16 residues. Germline-derived CDR1 and CDR2 are LNHNV and YYDKDF (reference sequence).